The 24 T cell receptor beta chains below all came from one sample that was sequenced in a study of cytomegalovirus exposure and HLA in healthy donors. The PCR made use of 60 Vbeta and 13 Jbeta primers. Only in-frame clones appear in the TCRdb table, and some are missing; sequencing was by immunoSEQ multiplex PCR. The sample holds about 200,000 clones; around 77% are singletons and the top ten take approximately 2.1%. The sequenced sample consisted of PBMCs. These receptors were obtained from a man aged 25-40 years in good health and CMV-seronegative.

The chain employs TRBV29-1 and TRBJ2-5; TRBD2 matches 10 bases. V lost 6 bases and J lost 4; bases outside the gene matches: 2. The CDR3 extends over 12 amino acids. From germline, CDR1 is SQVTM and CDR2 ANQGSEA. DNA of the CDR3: TGCAGCGTAGCTAGCGGGGGAGAGACCCAGTACTTC. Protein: CSVASGGETQYF.

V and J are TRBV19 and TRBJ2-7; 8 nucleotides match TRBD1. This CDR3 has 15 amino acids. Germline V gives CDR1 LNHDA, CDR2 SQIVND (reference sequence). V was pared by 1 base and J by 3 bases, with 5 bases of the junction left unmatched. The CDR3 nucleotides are TGTGCCAGTAGTATAGGGACAGGGTTACGCTACGAGCAGTACTTC. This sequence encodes CASSIGTGLRYEQYF. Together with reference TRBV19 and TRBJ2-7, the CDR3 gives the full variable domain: DGGITQSPKYLFRKEGQNVTLSCEQNLNHDAMYWYRQDPGQGLRLIYYSQIVNDFQKGDIAEGYSVSREKKESFPLTVTSAQKNPTAFYLCASSIGTGLRYEQYFGPGTRLTVT.

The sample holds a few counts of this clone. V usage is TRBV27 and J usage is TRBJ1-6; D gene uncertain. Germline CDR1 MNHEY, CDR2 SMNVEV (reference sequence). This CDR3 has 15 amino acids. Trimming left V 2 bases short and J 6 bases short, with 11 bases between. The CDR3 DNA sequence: TGTGCCAGCAGTTTAGAGGCAGCTATTAATTCACCCCTCCACTTT. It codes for CASSLEAAINSPLHF.

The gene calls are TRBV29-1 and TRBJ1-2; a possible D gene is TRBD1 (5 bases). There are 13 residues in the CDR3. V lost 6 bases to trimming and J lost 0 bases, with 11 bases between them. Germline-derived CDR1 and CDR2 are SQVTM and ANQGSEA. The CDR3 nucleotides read TGCAGCGTACCACAGGAGTCTAACTATGGCTACACCTTC. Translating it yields CSVPQESNYGYTF.

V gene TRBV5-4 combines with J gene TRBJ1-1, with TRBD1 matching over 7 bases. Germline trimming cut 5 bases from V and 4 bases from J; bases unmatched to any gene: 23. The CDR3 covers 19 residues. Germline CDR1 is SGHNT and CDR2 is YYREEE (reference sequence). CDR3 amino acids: CASRRGGTVPADGGTEAFF. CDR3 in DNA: TGTGCCAGCAGGCGTGGTGGGACAGTGCCCGCAGATGGGGGCACTGAAGCTTTCTTT.

CDR3 nucleotide sequence: TGTGCCAGCTCACCGGCCGGGACAGGGGGCTACGAGCAGTACTTC. This gives the protein CASSPAGTGGYEQYF. V gene TRBV18 combines with J gene TRBJ2-7; 11 nucleotides agree with TRBD1. Trimming at V came to 3 bases and at J to 3 bases, leaving 4 bases not matched to a gene. Germline CDR1 reads KGHSH; CDR2 reads LQKENI. This CDR3 comprises 15 residues.

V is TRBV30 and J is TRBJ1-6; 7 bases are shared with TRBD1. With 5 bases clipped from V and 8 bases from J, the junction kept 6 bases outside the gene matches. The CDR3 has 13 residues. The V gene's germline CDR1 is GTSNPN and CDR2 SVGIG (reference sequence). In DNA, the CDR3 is TGTGCCTGGGCCGACAGGGCGGATTCACCCCTCCACTTT. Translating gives CAWADRADSPLHF.

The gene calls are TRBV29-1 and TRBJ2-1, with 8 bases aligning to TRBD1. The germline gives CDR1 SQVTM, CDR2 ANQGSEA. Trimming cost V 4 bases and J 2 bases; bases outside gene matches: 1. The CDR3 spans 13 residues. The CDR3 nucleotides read TGCAGCGTTGCGGACAGGGCCTACAATGAGCAGTTCTTC. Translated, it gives CSVADRAYNEQFF.

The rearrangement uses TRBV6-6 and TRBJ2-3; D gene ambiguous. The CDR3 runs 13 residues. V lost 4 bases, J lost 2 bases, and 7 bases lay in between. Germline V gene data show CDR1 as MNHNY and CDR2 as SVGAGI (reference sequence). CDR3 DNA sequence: TGTGCCAGCAGTTGGCAGTTCACAGATACGCAGTATTTT. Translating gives CASSWQFTDTQYF.

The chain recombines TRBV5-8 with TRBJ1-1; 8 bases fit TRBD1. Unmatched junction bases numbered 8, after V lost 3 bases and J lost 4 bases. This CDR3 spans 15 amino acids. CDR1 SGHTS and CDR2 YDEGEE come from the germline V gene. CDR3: CASSSLTGVGTEAFF. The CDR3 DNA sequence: TGTGCCAGCAGCTCGTTGACAGGGGTAGGCACTGAAGCTTTCTTT.

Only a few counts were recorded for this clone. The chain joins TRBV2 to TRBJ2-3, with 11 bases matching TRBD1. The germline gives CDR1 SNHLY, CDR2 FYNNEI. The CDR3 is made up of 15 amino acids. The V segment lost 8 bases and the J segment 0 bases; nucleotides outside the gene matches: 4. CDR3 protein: CASVGQGASTDTQYF. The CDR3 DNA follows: TGTGCCAGCGTAGGACAGGGGGCGAGCACAGATACGCAGTATTTT.

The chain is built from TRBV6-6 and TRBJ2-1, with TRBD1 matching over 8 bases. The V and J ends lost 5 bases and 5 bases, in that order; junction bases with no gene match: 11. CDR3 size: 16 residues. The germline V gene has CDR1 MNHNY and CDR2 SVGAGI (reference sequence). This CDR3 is CASSLTRQGPDNEQFF. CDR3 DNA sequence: TGTGCCAGCAGTCTAACCCGACAGGGGCCGGACAATGAGCAGTTCTTC.

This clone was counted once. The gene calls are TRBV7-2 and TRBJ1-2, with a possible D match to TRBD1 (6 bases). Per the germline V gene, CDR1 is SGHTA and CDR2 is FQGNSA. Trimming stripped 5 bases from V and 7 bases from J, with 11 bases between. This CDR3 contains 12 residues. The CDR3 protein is CASSLGQTGYTF. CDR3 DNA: TGTGCCAGCAGCCTCGGACAGACTGGCTACACCTTC.

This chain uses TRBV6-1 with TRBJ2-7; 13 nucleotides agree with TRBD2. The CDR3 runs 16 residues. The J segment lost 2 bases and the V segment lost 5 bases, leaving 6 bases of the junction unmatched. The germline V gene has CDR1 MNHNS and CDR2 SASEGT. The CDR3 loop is CASSKGLAGDPYEQYF. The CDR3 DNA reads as TGTGCCAGCAGTAAAGGACTAGCGGGAGACCCCTACGAGCAGTACTTC.

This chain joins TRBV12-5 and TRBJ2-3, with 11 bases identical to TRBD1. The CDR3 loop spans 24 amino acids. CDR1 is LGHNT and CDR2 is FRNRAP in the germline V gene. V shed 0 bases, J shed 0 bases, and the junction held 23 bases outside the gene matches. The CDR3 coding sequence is TGTGCTAGTGGTTTGGTGGGCAAACAAAGGAGGGACAGGGGGTCAAACATTAGCACAGATACGCAGTATTTT. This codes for CASGLVGKQRRDRGSNISTDTQYF.

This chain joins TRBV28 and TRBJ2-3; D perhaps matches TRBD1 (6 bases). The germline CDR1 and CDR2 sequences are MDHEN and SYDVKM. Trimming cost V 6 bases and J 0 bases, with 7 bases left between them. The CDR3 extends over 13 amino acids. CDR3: CASRTGSTDTQYF. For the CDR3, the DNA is TGTGCCAGCAGGACAGGTAGCACAGATACGCAGTATTTT.

CDR3 sequence reads: CSVTLGASGLYEQYF. The CDR3 DNA follows: TGCAGCGTGACCTTGGGGGCTAGCGGACTCTACGAGCAGTACTTC. V usage is TRBV29-1 and J usage is TRBJ2-7; D is perhaps TRBD2 (7 bases). Germline V lookup: CDR1 SQVTM, CDR2 ANQGSEA. The germline V and J ends were trimmed by 6 bases and 3 bases, with 21 bases remaining between them. This CDR3 has 15 residues.

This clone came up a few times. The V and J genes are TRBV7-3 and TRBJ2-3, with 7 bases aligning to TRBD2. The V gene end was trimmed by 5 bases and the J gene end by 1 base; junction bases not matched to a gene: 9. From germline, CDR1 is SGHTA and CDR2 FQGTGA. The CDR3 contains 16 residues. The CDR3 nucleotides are TGTGCCAGCAGCGTAAGAACTAGCGCCGGCACAGATACGCAGTATTTT. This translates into CASSVRTSAGTDTQYF.

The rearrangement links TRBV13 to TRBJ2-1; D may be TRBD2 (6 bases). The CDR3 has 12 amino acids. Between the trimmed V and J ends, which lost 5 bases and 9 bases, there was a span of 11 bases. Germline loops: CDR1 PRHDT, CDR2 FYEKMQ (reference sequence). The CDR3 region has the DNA TGTGCCAGCAGCCGGACCGGGGGTGAGCAGTTCTTC. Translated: CASSRTGGEQFF.

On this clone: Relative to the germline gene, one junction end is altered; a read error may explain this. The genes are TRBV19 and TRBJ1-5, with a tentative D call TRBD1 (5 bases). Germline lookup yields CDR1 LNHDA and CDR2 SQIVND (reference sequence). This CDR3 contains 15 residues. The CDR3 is CASSIEARVGEPQHF. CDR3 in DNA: TGTGCCAGTAGCATAGAAGCCAGGGTGGGTGAGCCCCAGCATTTT.

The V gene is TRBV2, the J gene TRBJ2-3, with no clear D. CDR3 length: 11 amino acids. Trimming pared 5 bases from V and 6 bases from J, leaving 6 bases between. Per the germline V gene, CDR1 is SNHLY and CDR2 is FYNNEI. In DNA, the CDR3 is TGTGCCAGCAGTTCTTATGATACGCAGTATTTT. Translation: CASSSYDTQYF.

The CDR3 region is CASIGNRAQEKLFF. CDR3 nucleotides: TGTGCCAGCATAGGAAACAGGGCGCAAGAAAAACTGTTTTTT. The chain couples TRBV6-6 to TRBJ1-4; the D gene is possibly TRBD1 (6 bases). CDR3 length: 14 amino acids. Between the trimmed V and J ends, which lost 7 bases and 8 bases, there was a span of 17 bases. Germline V gene data show CDR1 as MNHNY and CDR2 as SVGAGI (reference sequence).

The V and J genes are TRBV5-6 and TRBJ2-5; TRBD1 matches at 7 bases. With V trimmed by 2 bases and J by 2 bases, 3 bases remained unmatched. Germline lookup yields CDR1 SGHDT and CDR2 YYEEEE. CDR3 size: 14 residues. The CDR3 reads CASSFWGQQETQYF. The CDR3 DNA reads TGTGCCAGCAGCTTTTGGGGACAGCAAGAGACCCAGTACTTC.

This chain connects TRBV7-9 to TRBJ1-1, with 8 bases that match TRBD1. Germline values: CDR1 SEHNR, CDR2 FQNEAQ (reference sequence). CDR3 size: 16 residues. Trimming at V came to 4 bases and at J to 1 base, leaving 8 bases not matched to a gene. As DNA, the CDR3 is TGTGCCAGCAGCTCCTCCCCCGGGACAGGGAACACTGAAGCTTTCTTT. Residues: CASSSSPGTGNTEAFF.